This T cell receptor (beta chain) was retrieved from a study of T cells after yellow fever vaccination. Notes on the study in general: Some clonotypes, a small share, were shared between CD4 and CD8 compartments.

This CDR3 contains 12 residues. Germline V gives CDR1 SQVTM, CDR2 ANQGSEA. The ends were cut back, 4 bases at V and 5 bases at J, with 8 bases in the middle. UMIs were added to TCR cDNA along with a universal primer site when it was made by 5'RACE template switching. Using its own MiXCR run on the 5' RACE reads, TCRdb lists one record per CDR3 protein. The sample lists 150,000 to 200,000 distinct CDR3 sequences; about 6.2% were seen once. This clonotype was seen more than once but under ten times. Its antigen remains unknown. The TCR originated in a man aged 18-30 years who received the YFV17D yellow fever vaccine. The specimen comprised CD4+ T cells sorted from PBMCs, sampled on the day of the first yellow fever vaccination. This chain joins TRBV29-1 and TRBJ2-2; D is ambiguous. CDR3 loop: CSVGHYTGELFF. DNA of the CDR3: TGCAGCGTTGGACACTATACCGGGGAGCTGTTTTTT.